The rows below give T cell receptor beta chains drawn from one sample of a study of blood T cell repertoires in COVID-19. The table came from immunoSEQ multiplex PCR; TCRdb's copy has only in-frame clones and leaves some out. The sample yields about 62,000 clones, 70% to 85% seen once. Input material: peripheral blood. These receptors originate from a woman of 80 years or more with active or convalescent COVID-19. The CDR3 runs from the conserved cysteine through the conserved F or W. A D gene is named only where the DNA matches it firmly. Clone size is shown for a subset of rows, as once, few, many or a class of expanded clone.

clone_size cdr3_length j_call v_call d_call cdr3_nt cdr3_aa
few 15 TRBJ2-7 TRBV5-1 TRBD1 TGCGCCAGCAGACCGGACAGGGGCTCTTTTGGCGAGCAGTACTTC CASRPDRGSFGEQYF
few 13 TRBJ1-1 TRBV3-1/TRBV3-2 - TGTGCCAGCAGCCCCAGGATGAACACTGAAGCTTTCTTT CASSPRMNTEAFF
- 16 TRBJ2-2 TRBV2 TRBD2 TGTGCCAGCACGGGACTAGCGGGGGGACATACCGGGGAGCTGTTTTTT CASTGLAGGHTGELFF
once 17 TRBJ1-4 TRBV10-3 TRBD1 TGTGCCATCAGTGACCCAGGGGGCGCGGAAACTAATGAAAAACTGTTTTTT CAISDPGGAETNEKLFF
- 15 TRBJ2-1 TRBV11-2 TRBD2 TGTGCCAGCAGCTTAGAGGGACTAATATACAATGAGCAGTTCTTC CASSLEGLIYNEQFF
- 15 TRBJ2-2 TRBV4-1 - TGCGCCAGCAGCCAGGCTAGCCTCTCCACCGGGGAGCTGTTTTTT CASSQASLSTGELFF
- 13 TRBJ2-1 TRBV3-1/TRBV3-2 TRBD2 TGTGCCAGCAGCCAGGGACTAGCGGGGAAGCAGTTCTTC CASSQGLAGKQFF
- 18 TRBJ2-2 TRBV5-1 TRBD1 TGCGCCAGCAGCCAGGCTTTCTCGGGGACAGCGAACACCGGGGAGCTGTTTTTT CASSQAFSGTANTGELFF
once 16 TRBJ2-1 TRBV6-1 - TGTGCCAGCAGTGAAATGATATGGGCAGTTTACAATGAGCAGTTCTTC CASSEMIWAVYNEQFF
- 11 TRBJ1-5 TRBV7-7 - TGTGCCAGCAGCGTATATCAGCCCCAGCATTTT CASSVYQPQHF
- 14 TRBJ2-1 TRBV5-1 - TGCGCCAGCGGGCCGGGGAGCTCCTACAATGAGCAGTTCTTC CASGPGSSYNEQFF
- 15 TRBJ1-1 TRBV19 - TGTGCCAGTAGTACTTCCGGGACACCCTCCACTGAAGCTTTCTTT CASSTSGTPSTEAFF
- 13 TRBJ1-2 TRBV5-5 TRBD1 TGTGCCAGCAGCTTGGGACAGGGGGTTGGCTACACCTTC CASSLGQGVGYTF
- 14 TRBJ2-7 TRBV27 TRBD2 TGTGCCAGCAGTTTACGGGGGGGCCGCTACGAGCAGTACTTC CASSLRGGRYEQYF
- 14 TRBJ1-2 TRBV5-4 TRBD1 TGTGCCAGCAGCGGGATTCCGGGACAGGTAGCTGAGGCCTTC CASSGIPGQVAEAF
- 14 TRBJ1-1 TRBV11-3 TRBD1 TGTGCCAGCAGCTTACAACAGGGGTACACTGAAGCTTTCTTT CASSLQQGYTEAFF
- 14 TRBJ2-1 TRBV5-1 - TGCGCCAGCAGCCCCGGGAACTCCTACAATGAGCAGTTCTTC CASSPGNSYNEQFF
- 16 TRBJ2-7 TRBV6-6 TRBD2 TGTGCCAGCAGTTACGCAGTAGCGGGGGTTAACCACGAGCAGTACTTC CASSYAVAGVNHEQYF
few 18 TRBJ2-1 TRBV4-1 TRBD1 TGCGCCAGCAGCCAAGACCCGCGACAGGGGAGAGTAGAAAATGAGCAGTTCTTC CASSQDPRQGRVENEQFF
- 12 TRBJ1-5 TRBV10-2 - TGCGCCAGCAAAGATCGGAGCGGGCCCCAGCATTTT CASKDRSGPQHF
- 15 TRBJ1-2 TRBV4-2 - TGTGCCAGCAGCCAAGAAAGGTCAGGGCACTATGGCTACACCTTC CASSQERSGHYGYTF
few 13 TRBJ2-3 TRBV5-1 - TGCGCCAGCAGCCCCTCGCTAGCAGATACGCAGTATTTT CASSPSLADTQYF
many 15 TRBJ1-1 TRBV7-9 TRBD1 TGTGCCAGCAGCTGGGACAGGGGGATGGACACTGAAGCTTTCTTT CASSWDRGMDTEAFF
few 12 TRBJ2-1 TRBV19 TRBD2 TGTGCCAGTAGGGCCTCTAGCGGGGTACAGTTCTTC CASRASSGVQFF
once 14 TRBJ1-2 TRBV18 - TGTGCCAGCTCACTGGAGAAGATCGGCTATGGCTACACCTTC CASSLEKIGYGYTF
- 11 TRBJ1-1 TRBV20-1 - TGCAGAGCAGGGATGAACACTGAAGCTTTCTTT CRAGMNTEAFF
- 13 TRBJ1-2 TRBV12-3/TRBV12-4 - - CASSSSTGGGYTF
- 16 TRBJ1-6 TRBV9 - TGTGCCAGCAGCGTAACGGGACTAAGCGATAATTCACCCCTCCACTTT CASSVTGLSDNSPLHF